This TCR beta chain originates from a study of PD-L1 blockade in urothelial cancer (TCRdb year 2017). With respect to the entire study: Therapy was started around 2014 for all patients, and atezolizumab 1,200 mg was administered intravenously every 3 weeks. Pretreatment tumor samples and matched peripheral blood, collected serially before and after atezolizumab treatment, underwent TCR sequencing. Progression-free survival longer than 6 months counted as durable clinical benefit, and TCR features were additionally tested against both progression-free and overall survival. An exploratory multi-omic analysis was conducted of the somatic, immune and clinical correlates of response to PD-L1 blockade with atezolizumab in urothelial cancer. Patients had an ECOG performance status of 0 or 1 and had received between 0 and 3 prior chemotherapy regimens. Blood samples were analyzed at two time points: 3 weeks after treatment start (second dose) and 6 weeks after treatment start. Durable clinical benefit was achieved by nine patients and was not achieved by 20 patients. About 85% of the roughly 30 patients were males with bladder-origin urothelial cancer, and about 65% of the roughly 30 reported a prior smoking history. Blood samples gave median yields of about 150,000 T cells and tens of thousands of unique TCRs, along with a median clonality of 0.080. In the same patients, pretreatment tumors underwent whole exome sequencing and RNA sequencing in addition to TCR sequencing. Approximately 30 patients had pretreatment blood TCR-seq, some 25 had at least one posttreatment blood collection, and some 25 had tumor TCR-seq.

Synthetic TCR analog templates were spiked into each PCR to estimate absolute template abundance from read counts. The immunoSEQ assay was used to amplify TCRbeta CDR3 regions from genomic DNA with bias-controlled V and J gene primers. Rearranged TCRbeta segments were sequenced at approximately 20X coverage. Per the original workflow: Clustering was used to correct sequencing errors, and CDR3s were annotated against IMGT so that V, D and J genes could be assigned. Downstream analyses used only productive TCRbeta rearrangements and left out out-of-frame or stop-codon sequences. To compute clonality, Shannon entropy was normalized by the log of the number of unique productive sequences and then subtracted from one. Clones differing between time points or between blood and tumor were identified by Fisher's exact test with Benjamini-Hochberg correction at adjusted p below 0.01. As stored in TCRdb, this immuneACCESS dataset retains in-frame rearrangements with V and J assigned. A fraction of the clones does not appear; measured against another copy, unresolved V genes explain less than half of the discrepancy, and the remainder lacks a known reason. V and J calls and clone size are given by that table; D and trimming were obtained from the DNA. The sample has more than 90,000 clones on record, approximately 90% of them singletons. The ten largest clones add up to about 4% of the sample.

Only one count was recorded for this clone. Its antigen is still unknown. No much larger clonotype is one base removed from it; base qualities were not supplied. The CDR3 runs 15 amino acids, cysteine and phenylalanine included. Only the CDR3 portion is preserved as DNA: 45 bases, with reading frame beginning at the first base. General study outcomes and caveats: Small sample size (n ≈ 29) and many exploratory analyses mean the results are intended to be hypothesis-generating. Among patients with durable benefit, tumor-associated TCR clones showed greater expansion in peripheral blood 3 weeks after treatment started (n ≈ 23, p = 0.022). A pretreatment peripheral blood TCR clonality below the median was linked to improved progression-free and overall survival.

What the time point label conveys for this sample: peripheral blood 6 weeks after treatment start. The cohort comprised around 30 patients with locally advanced or metastatic urothelial carcinoma treated at Memorial Sloan Kettering on a trial protocol. Peripheral blood mononuclear cells were collected pretreatment and during treatment, with between 1 and 8 total time points per patient. The Qiagen DNeasy Blood extraction kit was used to purify genomic DNA from total PBMCs and tumor samples. PBMCs were collected pretreatment and during treatment, and were isolated and stored as previously described.

The receptor's source is a man in his fifties or sixties with urothelial cancer. Sequenced here: PBMCs, sampled around atezolizumab (anti-PD-L1) treatment. The chain joins TRBV21-1 to TRBJ2-7; the DNA was not compared with TRBD2, the D call given in the table. TRBV21-1 is a listed pseudogene. The CDR3 protein: CASSKKVSGPNEQYF. The DNA is as follows: TGTGCCAGCAGCAAAAAAGTGAGCGGACCGAACGAGCAGTACTTC.